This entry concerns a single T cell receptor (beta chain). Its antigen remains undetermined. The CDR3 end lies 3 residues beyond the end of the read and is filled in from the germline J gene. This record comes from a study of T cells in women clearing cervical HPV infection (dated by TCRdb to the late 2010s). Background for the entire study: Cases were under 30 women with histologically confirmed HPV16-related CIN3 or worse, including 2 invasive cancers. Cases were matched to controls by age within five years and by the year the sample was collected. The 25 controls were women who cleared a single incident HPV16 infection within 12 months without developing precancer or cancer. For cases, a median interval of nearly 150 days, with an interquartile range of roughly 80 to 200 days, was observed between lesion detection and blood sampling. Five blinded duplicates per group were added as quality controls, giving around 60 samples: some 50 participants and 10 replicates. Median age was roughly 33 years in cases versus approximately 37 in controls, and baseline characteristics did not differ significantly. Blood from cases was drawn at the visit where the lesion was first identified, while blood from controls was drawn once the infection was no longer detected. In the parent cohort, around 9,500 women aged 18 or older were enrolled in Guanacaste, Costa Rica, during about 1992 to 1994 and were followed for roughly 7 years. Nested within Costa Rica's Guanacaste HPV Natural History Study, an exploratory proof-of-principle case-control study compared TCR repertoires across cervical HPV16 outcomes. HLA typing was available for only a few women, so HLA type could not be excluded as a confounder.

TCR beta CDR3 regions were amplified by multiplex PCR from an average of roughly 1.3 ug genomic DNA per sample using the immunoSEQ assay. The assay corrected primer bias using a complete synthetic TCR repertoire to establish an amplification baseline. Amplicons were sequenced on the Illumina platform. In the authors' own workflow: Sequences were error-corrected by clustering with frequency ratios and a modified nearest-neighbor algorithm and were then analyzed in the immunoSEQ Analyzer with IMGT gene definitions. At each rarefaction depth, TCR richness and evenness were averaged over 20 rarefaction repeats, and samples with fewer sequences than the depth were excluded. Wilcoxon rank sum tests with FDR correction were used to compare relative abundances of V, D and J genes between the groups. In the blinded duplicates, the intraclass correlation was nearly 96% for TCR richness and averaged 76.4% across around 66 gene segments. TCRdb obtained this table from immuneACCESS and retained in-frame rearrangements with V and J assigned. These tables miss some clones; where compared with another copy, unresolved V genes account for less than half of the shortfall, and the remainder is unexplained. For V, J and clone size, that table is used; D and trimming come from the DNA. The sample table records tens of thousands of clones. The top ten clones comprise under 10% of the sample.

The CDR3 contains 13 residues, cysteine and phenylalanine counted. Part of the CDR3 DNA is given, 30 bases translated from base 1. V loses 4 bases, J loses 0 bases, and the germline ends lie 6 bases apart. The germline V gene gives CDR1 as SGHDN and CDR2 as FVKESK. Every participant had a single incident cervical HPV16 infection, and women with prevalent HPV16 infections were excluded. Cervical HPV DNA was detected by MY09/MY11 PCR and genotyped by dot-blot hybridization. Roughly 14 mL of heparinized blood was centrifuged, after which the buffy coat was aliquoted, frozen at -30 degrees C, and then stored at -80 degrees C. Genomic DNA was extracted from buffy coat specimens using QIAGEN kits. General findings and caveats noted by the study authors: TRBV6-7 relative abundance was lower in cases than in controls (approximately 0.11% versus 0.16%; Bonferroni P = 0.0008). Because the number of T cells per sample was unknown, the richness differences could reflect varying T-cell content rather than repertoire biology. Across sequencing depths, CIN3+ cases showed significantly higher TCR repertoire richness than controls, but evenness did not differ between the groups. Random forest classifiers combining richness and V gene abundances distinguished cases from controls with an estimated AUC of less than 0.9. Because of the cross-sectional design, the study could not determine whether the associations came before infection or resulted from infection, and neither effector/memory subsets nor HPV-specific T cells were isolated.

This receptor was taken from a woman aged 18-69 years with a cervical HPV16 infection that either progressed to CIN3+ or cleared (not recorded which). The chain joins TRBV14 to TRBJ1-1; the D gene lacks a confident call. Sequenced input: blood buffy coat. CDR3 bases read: TGTGCCAGCAGCCGACGGGTGAACACTGAA. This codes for CASSRRVNTE. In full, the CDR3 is CASSRRVNTEAFF.